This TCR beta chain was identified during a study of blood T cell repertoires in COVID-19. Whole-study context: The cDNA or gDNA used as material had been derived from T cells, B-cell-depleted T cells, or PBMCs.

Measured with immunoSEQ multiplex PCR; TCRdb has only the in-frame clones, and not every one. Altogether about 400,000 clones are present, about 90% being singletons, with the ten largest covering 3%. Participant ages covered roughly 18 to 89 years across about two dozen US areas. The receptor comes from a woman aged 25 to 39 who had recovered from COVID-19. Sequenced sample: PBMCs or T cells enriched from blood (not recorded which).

DNA of the CDR3: TGTGCCAGCAGTCCCCGCCCCTATCTGAGCGGAACCCTTAATTCACCCCTCCACTTT. It codes for CASSPRPYLSGTLNSPLHF. This chain joins TRBV27 and TRBJ1-6; no clear D. Per germline, CDR1 MNHEY and CDR2 SMNVEV (reference sequence). The CDR3 consists of 19 residues. Trimming took off 5 bases at V and 6 bases at J, with 26 bases between the two ends.